This TCR beta chain is from a study of CD8+ T cells in alopecia areata. The CDR3 runs 12 residues. Germline CDR1 is GTSNPN and CDR2 is SVGIG (reference sequence). V was pared by 4 bases and J by 0 bases, with 7 bases between. As for treatment: oral pan-JAK inhibitor, 5-10 mg twice daily. The study team obtained lesional scalp punch biopsies and peripheral blood from alopecia areata patients. Researchers picked out CD4+ and CD8+ T cells from PBMCs by sorting. Study-level results: Many expanded lesional clones persisted in scalp and blood during tofacitinib.

About this clone itself: Antigen specificity is unknown.

In each case, RNA was isolated and then reverse transcribed into cDNA as the sequencing template. Sequencing was performed with immunoSEQ multiplex PCR; in TCRdb, only in-frame clones are kept and a portion is missing. The repertoire holds roughly 110,000 clones, with roughly 50% as singletons. This sample comprised CD8+ T cells sorted from blood, obtained at week 24, from a patient treated with tofacitinib. This receptor was taken from a human donor with alopecia areata. The chain combines TRBV30 with TRBJ2-7; D unresolved. CDR3 sequence (DNA): TGTGCCTGGACAGGTGACTCCTACGAGCAGTACTTC. Translating it yields CAWTGDSYEQYF.